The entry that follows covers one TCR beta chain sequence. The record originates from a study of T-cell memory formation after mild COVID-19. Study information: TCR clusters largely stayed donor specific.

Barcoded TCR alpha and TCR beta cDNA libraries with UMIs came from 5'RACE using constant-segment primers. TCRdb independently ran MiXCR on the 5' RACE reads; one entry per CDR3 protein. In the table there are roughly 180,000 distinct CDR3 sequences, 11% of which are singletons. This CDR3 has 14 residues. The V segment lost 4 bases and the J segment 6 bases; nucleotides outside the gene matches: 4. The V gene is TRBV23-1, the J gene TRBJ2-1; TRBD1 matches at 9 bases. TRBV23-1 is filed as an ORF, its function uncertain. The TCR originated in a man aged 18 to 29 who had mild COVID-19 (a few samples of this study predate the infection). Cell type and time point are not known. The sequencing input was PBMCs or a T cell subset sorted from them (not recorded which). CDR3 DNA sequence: TGCGCCAGCAGTCTTGGGACAGGGTGCAATGAGCAGTTCTTC. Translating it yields CASSLGTGCNEQFF.